This T cell receptor (beta chain) is drawn from a study of CD8 T cells in Susac syndrome. FACS was used to enrich TEMRA cells, whereas the CD8+ and CD4+ T cells were obtained by negative isolation. This CDR3 has 13 amino acids. V was trimmed by 8 bases and J by 10 bases, leaving 15 bases between them. Germline loops: CDR1 MNHEY, CDR2 SVGAGI. The authors reverse transcribed 0.5 to 1 ug RNA with random hexamers. Each CDR3 protein is one row after TCRdb ran MiXCR on the immunoSEQ multiplex PCR reads. The table shows 160,000 or so distinct CDR3 sequences, with 85% to 95% occurring only once. This TCR was sampled from a human donor with Susac syndrome. Sequences were obtained from CD4+ T cells from PBMCs. The chain has TRBV6-5 and TRBJ1-6; D not certain. CDR3 residues: CASRSQAGSPLHF. The CDR3 coding sequence is TGTGCCAGCCGTAGTCAGGCCGGCTCACCCCTCCACTTT.